This T cell receptor (beta chain) was sequenced during a study of cytomegalovirus exposure and HLA in healthy donors. Notes on the study in general: Clonal expansion was found to be greater in HLA-associated TCR beta chains than in equally common others in a later analysis. Sequencing artifact likely explains a cluster of highly shared sequence variants.

V gave up 6 bases and J gave up 4 bases; unmatched junction bases: 5. Germline values: CDR1 SNHLY, CDR2 FYNNEI. This CDR3 is 14 amino acids long. With regard to this clone: The antigen is undetermined.

Both 60 Vbeta primers and 13 Jbeta primers went into the PCR. The repertoire was sequenced with immunoSEQ multiplex PCR; TCRdb's copy has only in-frame clones and lacks some. The table lists about 120,000 clones, roughly 80% of them singletons. The sequenced sample consisted of PBMCs. V gene TRBV2 combines with J gene TRBJ1-4; 7 bases match TRBD1. This receptor was taken from a man aged 55 to 70 in good health and CMV-seropositive. CDR3 sequence reads: CASRGTEDNEKLFF. CDR3 coding DNA: TGTGCCAGCAGAGGGACAGAAGATAATGAAAAACTGTTTTTT.